Below, 15 T cell receptor beta chains from the same sample are listed, as sequenced in a study of blood T cells in healthy people across ages. Through a sample-barcoded 5' primer and a J-beta primer mix, a second PCR was run for roughly 7 to 11 cycles. TCRdb processed the 5' RACE reads anew with MiXCR; each CDR3 protein has one entry. The sample has around 1.5 million distinct CDR3 sequences, 34% seen once; the top ten hold 10% to 12%. Sample: blood. The source of these receptors is a woman aged 25 to 39 in good health.

The table lists this clonotype with a few counts. The chain is built from TRBV11-3 and TRBJ2-3; D is unresolved. Germline CDR1 reads SGHNT; CDR2 reads YENEEA. V lost 3 bases to trimming and J lost 2 bases, with 12 bases between them. This CDR3 is 15 amino acids long. CDR3 sequence: CASSLENPPTDTQYF. The CDR3 DNA sequence: TGTGCCAGCAGCTTGGAAAACCCCCCCACAGATACGCAGTATTTT.

As for this clonotype: The junction differs from germline at one of its ends, possibly a read error. The chain has TRBV20-1 and TRBJ1-1; D remains unclear. Germline-derived CDR1 and CDR2 are DFQATT and SNEGSKA (reference sequence). The CDR3 sequence is 13 residues long. CDR3 coding DNA: TGCAGTGCTAGAGATGGCCCCATGGGGTTTCGTGGCTTT. The encoded protein is CSARDGPMGFRGF.

The chain combines TRBV5-7 with TRBJ2-1; unclear D gene. TRBV5-7 is assigned to the ORF class and has an uncertain function. V lost 8 bases to trimming and J lost 14 bases, with 14 bases between them. This CDR3 has 10 residues. The DNA of the CDR3 is TGTGCCAGTCCAATACTTGGGAAGTTCTTC. This gives the protein CASPILGKFF.

In its sample, this clonotype was seen a few times. The chain recombines TRBV9 with TRBJ2-5; 11 bases match TRBD2. This CDR3 has 18 amino acids. J was trimmed by 1 base and V by 2 bases; bases with no gene match: 10. The germline CDR1 and CDR2 sequences are SGDLS and YYNGEE. The CDR3 sequence is CASSVQLAGGWGQETQYF. In nucleotides, the CDR3 is TGTGCCAGCAGCGTCCAGCTAGCGGGGGGCTGGGGCCAAGAGACCCAGTACTTC.

The chain joins TRBV28 to TRBJ2-7; D might be TRBD1 (5 bases). The length of the CDR3 is 14 residues. Germline V gives CDR1 MDHEN, CDR2 SYDVKM. Trimming shortened V by 4 bases and J by 3 bases, and 13 bases separated the two germline ends. CDR3 sequence: CASSSRGPIYEQYF. As DNA, the CDR3 is TGTGCCAGCAGTTCAAGGGGCCCTATCTACGAGCAGTACTTC.

This clonotype turned up a few times. The chain is built from TRBV7-9 and TRBJ1-6; 7 bases match TRBD1. The V and J ends lost 0 bases and 8 bases, in that order; junction bases with no gene match: 7. The CDR3 contains 16 residues. From germline, CDR1 is SEHNR and CDR2 FQNEAQ (reference sequence). The CDR3 bases are TGTGCCAGCAGCTTAGCGGGGAGGGGGCCTGATTCACCCCTCCACTTT. Its protein is CASSLAGRGPDSPLHF.

The chain employs TRBV18 and TRBJ2-7; tentative D call: TRBD2 (7 bases). The CDR3 has 13 residues. Trimming left V 11 bases short and J 7 bases short, with 21 bases between. Germline V CDR1 and CDR2: KGHSH, LQKENI. The CDR3 DNA follows: TGTGCCTCACCACGGGGGGCAGCCTGGGAGCAGTACTTC. Amino acid sequence: CASPRGAAWEQYF. The variable domain in full, with the rest retrieved from reference TRBV18 and TRBJ2-7, is NAGVMQNPRHLVRRRGQEARLRCSPMKGHSHVYWYRQLPEEGLKFMVYLQKENIIDESGMPKERFSAEFPKEGPSILRIQQVVRGDSAAYFCASPRGAAWEQYFGPGTRLTVT.

The J gene is TRBJ1-5, the V gene TRBV16, with D maybe TRBD1 (5 bases). Trimming cost V 0 bases and J 1 base, with 7 bases left between them. This CDR3 contains 15 residues. In germline, CDR1 is KGHSY, CDR2 FQNENV. CDR3 DNA sequence: TGTGCCAGCAGCCAATCTAGGGGAAGCAATCAGCCCCAGCATTTT. It is translated as CASSQSRGSNQPQHF.

The chain carries TRBV6-1 and TRBJ1-1; D possibly corresponds to TRBD1 (6 bases). The CDR3 is 14 amino acids. V was clipped by 6 bases and J by 4 bases, with 15 bases between them. CDR1 and CDR2 (germline): MNHNS, SASEGT. CDR3 residues: CASRIYQGTTEAFF. The CDR3 DNA reads TGTGCCAGCAGGATATATCAGGGGACCACTGAAGCTTTCTTT.

CDR3 loop: CAGGMNTEAFF. CDR3 sequence (DNA): TGTGCCGGAGGCATGAACACTGAAGCTTTCTTT. The chain is built from TRBV30 and TRBJ1-1; D remains ambiguous. The germline gives CDR1 GTSNPN, CDR2 SVGIG (reference sequence). CDR3 length: 11 amino acids. Trimming left V 8 bases short and J 0 bases short, with 7 bases between.

The gene calls are TRBV11-2 and TRBJ2-3, with TRBD2 identical over 12 bases. The CDR3 sequence is 20 residues long. Germline trimming cut 0 bases from V and 1 base from J; bases unmatched to any gene: 11. Per germline, CDR1 SGHAT and CDR2 FQNNGV. The CDR3 here is CASSLEAPSSGGGGTDTQYF. DNA for the CDR3: TGTGCCAGCAGCTTAGAGGCCCCATCTAGCGGGGGGGGAGGCACAGATACGCAGTATTTT.

The V call is TRBV20-1, the J call TRBJ2-7; 7 bases agree with TRBD1. In germline, CDR1 is DFQATT, CDR2 SNEGSKA (reference sequence). The CDR3 runs 12 residues. J gave up 6 bases and V 5 bases, and 7 bases lay outside the gene matches. In nucleotides, the CDR3 is TGCAGTGCTTACCTAACAGGGGTCGAGCAGTACTTC. Encoded protein: CSAYLTGVEQYF.

The chain recombines TRBV9 with TRBJ2-5; 8 bases match TRBD2. The CDR3 covers 13 residues. The ends lost 7 bases at V and 5 bases at J; junction bases unmatched: 7. Germline V CDR1 and CDR2: SGDLS, YYNGEE. CDR3: CASGRGDSETQYF. CDR3 in DNA: TGTGCCAGCGGGCGGGGGGATTCGGAGACCCAGTACTTC.

This clonotype was detected many times. The chain couples TRBV4-1 to TRBJ2-7; D is possibly TRBD1 (6 bases). The V gene's germline CDR1 is MGHRA and CDR2 YSYEKL. This CDR3 has 14 amino acids. V dropped 1 base and J dropped 1 base, with 8 bases sitting between them. The CDR3 DNA reads as TGCGCCAGCAGCCAAGGACAGGTTTCCTACGAGCAGTACTTC. Translation: CASSQGQVSYEQYF.

V usage is TRBV3-1 and J usage is TRBJ2-1; TRBD2 matches at 12 bases. The CDR3 contains 17 residues. Germline V gene lookup returns CDR1 LGHDT and CDR2 YNNKEL (reference sequence). V was pared by 0 bases and J by 12 bases, with 12 bases of the junction left unmatched. The CDR3 is CASSQDIWTSGMGGQFF. The CDR3 DNA reads TGTGCCAGCAGCCAAGATATTTGGACTAGCGGGATGGGGGGGCAGTTCTTC.